This T cell receptor (beta chain) was documented in a study of blood T cell repertoires in COVID-19. For the study at large: Donors in the United States, Italy and Spain gave samples during acute or convalescent COVID-19. T cells, B-cell-depleted T cells, or PBMCs provided the cDNA or gDNA that served as material.

Original data processing: Cell counts per sample came from amplifying reference gene primers. The data were produced by immunoSEQ multiplex PCR, yet TCRdb's version contains in-frame clones alone and is incomplete. V and J calls and clone size follow that table, whereas D and trimming were derived from the DNA. The table shows around 200,000 clones, with around 82% occurring only once. The receptor's source is a woman between 45 and 60 years old with acute or convalescent COVID-19. The sample was peripheral blood.

The CDR3, as DNA: TGTGCCAGCAGCTCCGGACAGGGGGGGAACACTGAAGCTTTCTTT. Protein product: CASSSGQGGNTEAFF. V and J are TRBV28 and TRBJ1-1; 10 bases match TRBD1. This CDR3 has 15 amino acids. The V segment lost 6 bases and the J segment 1 base; nucleotides outside the gene matches: 5. Germline values: CDR1 MDHEN, CDR2 SYDVKM.